This T cell receptor beta chain was retrieved from a study of blood T cell repertoires in COVID-19. V lost 4 bases and J lost 2, with 16 bases in between. The CDR3 sequence is 16 residues long. The V gene's germline CDR1 is SNHLY and CDR2 FYNNEI. TCRdb's table, derived via immunoSEQ multiplex PCR, lists solely in-frame clones and lacks some. This table has 100,000 to 150,000 clones, around 87% appearing once. This clonotype originated in a woman aged 50 to 60 with acute or convalescent COVID-19. The specimen was peripheral blood. This chain connects TRBV2 to TRBJ2-3; TRBD1 is a possible D gene (6 bases). The CDR3 region has the DNA TGTGCCAGCAGTGGTTCAGGGGCGGAAATCACAGATACGCAGTATTTT. Protein: CASSGSGAEITDTQYF.